This record looks at one T cell receptor beta chain sequence and its context. This entry is derived from a study of blood T cell repertoires in COVID-19. The method was immunoSEQ multiplex PCR; TCRdb's version includes in-frame clones alone and lacks a portion of them. The table includes 150,000 to 200,000 clones, around three quarters detected once. V lost 0 bases and J lost 1; bases outside the gene matches: 2. This CDR3 is built from 16 residues. Looked up from germline, CDR1 is LGHNA and CDR2 is YSLEER. The specimen was peripheral blood. The chain is built from TRBV4-3 and TRBJ2-1; 8 bases fit TRBD2. The sequence was collected from a man aged 55 to 70 with acute or convalescent COVID-19. This CDR3 is CASSQDAGGSYNEQFF. CDR3 sequence (DNA): TGCGCCAGCAGCCAAGACGCGGGGGGTTCCTACAATGAGCAGTTCTTC.